This entry is about one TCR beta chain. The antigen is undetermined. These data belong to a study of identical twins. Whole-study results and caveats: The authors noted that invariant MAIT and iNKT cells could partly confound zero-insertion analyses. Within cord blood, abundant beta clonotypes carried fewer insertions, but memory repertoires showed no such trend.

cDNA carried unique molecular identifiers, and a universal primer site was added by template switching. One entry per CDR3 protein, called by TCRdb with MiXCR from the 5' RACE reads. Of 450,000 to 500,000 distinct CDR3 sequences in the sample, roughly an eighth were seen once. Everyone who gave samples was a healthy Caucasian. This CDR3 has 17 residues. J was trimmed by 4 bases and V by 4 bases; bases with no gene match: 12. Germline V gene lookup returns CDR1 SGHTA and CDR2 FQGTGA. These data were also filed under a second study, of yellow fever vaccine responses in identical twins.

The V call is TRBV7-3, the J call TRBJ2-1; 8 bases agree with TRBD1. The receptor was derived from a woman aged 18-29 years in good health. Material: CD4+ T cells sorted from blood. In DNA form, the CDR3 reads TGTGCCAGCAGCTCCCCCAAACAGGGGGGACTTTACAATGAGCAGTTCTTC. Translated, it gives CASSSPKQGGLYNEQFF.